The 20 T cell receptor beta chains in this list originate from one sample, sequenced in a study of blood T cell repertoires in COVID-19. Some clones are missing from TCRdb's copy, which holds only in-frame ones; the method was immunoSEQ multiplex PCR. The table lists approximately 100,000 clones, 80% to 90% of them singletons. The specimen sequenced was peripheral blood. The receptors were sampled from a human donor in a cohort sampled during active COVID-19.

The chain carries TRBV11-3 and TRBJ2-1; 10 bases align to TRBD2. Germline loops: CDR1 SGHNT, CDR2 YENEEA. The CDR3 loop spans 19 amino acids. V lost 1 base to trimming and J lost 0 bases; unmatched junction nucleotides: 9. The CDR3 loop is CASSLGTAGGPSSYNEQFF. CDR3 DNA: TGTGCCAGCAGCTTAGGTACAGCGGGGGGGCCCAGCTCCTACAATGAGCAGTTCTTC.

The J gene is TRBJ2-1, the V gene TRBV19, with TRBD2 matching 10 bases. Trimming removed 6 bases from V and 5 bases from J; junction bases left unmatched: 10. The CDR3 has 16 residues. The germline CDR1 and CDR2 sequences are LNHDA and SQIVND (reference sequence). The CDR3 coding sequence is TGTGCCAGTAGCCCCGCAGGAACTAGCGGGGACAATGAGCAGTTCTTC. It translates to CASSPAGTSGDNEQFF. The entire variable domain, with the rest obtained from reference TRBV19 and TRBJ2-1, is as follows: DGGITQSPKYLFRKEGQNVTLSCEQNLNHDAMYWYRQDPGQGLRLIYYSQIVNDFQKGDIAEGYSVSREKKESFPLTVTSAQKNPTAFYLCASSPAGTSGDNEQFFGPGTRLTVL.

This clone was found once. The chain recombines TRBV7-2 with TRBJ2-7; 13 nucleotides match TRBD2. Germline CDR1 and CDR2: SGHTA and FQGNSA. The CDR3 sequence is 15 residues long. The V segment lost 2 bases and the J segment 5 bases; nucleotides outside the gene matches: 3. CDR3 in amino acids: CASSLTSGRAHEQYF. The CDR3 DNA reads TGTGCCAGCAGCTTAACTAGCGGGAGGGCCCACGAGCAGTACTTC.

The CDR3 coding sequence is TGTGCCAGCAGCCTCCTTACAGCGGGGAAAGAGACCCAGTACTTC. The encoded protein is CASSLLTAGKETQYF. The V call is TRBV7-2, the J call TRBJ2-5; TRBD2 agrees at 7 bases. V dropped 5 bases and J dropped 3; count of bases not matched to a gene: 9. The CDR3 extends over 15 amino acids. Germline-derived CDR1 and CDR2 are SGHTA and FQGNSA.

The chain recombines TRBV5-6 with TRBJ2-6; D ambiguous. This CDR3 is 15 amino acids long. The V and J ends lost 4 bases and 0 bases respectively, with 8 bases between them. The V gene's germline CDR1 is SGHDT and CDR2 YYEEEE. For the CDR3, the DNA is TGTGCCAGCAGCCCATTTTCCTCTGGGGCCAACGTCCTGACTTTC. Encoded protein: CASSPFSSGANVLTF. Complete variable domain (other parts from reference TRBV5-6 and TRBJ2-6): DAGVTQSPTHLIKTRGQQVTLRCSPKSGHDTVSWYQQALGQGPQFIFQYYEEEERQRGNFPDRFSGHQFPNYSSELNVNALLLGDSALYLCASSPFSSGANVLTFGAGSRLTVL.

The chain carries TRBV7-2 and TRBJ2-7; possibly TRBD2 for D (5 bases). CDR3 size: 14 residues. Trimming removed 0 bases from V and 3 bases from J, with 9 bases in between. Germline-derived CDR1 and CDR2 are SGHTA and FQGNSA. CDR3 sequence (DNA): TGTGCCAGCAGCTTAGCAGGGAGTATCTACGAGCAGTACTTC. Amino acid sequence: CASSLAGSIYEQYF.

This clone came up a few times. The chain employs TRBV27 and TRBJ2-2, with 9 bases matching TRBD2. This CDR3 has 16 residues. V shed 5 bases and J 0 bases; nucleotides not matched to a gene: 4. In germline, CDR1 is MNHEY, CDR2 SMNVEV (reference sequence). CDR3 DNA: TGTGCCAGCAGTCCATGGACTAGCGCGAACACCGGGGAGCTGTTTTTT. Protein sequence: CASSPWTSANTGELFF.

The chain links TRBV3-1 (or the pseudogene TRBV3-2) to TRBJ2-1; no clear D gene. V was trimmed by 1 base and J by 9 bases, leaving 13 bases between them. This CDR3 spans 14 amino acids. Germline assignment: CDR1 LGHDT and CDR2 YNNKEL (reference sequence). CDR3 residues: CASSQVTVVAEQFF. The CDR3 DNA sequence: TGTGCCAGCAGCCAAGTAACGGTAGTCGCTGAGCAGTTCTTC.

This clone has only a few counts. J is TRBJ2-7 and V is TRBV6-1; 8 bases are shared with TRBD1. Trimming at V came to 1 base and at J to 6 bases, leaving 8 bases not matched to a gene. Germline V gene data show CDR1 as MNHNS and CDR2 as SASEGT. The CDR3 is 15 amino acids. CDR3 region: CASSEEAGRGREQYF. The CDR3 DNA is TGTGCCAGCAGTGAAGAAGCGGGCAGGGGGCGCGAGCAGTACTTC.

Worth noting for this clone: Other nucleotide sequences in the sample specify the same CDR3. The chain joins TRBV24-1 to TRBJ2-2; 8 bases line up with TRBD1. The CDR3 loop spans 16 amino acids. V was pared by 4 bases and J by 1 base, with 4 bases of the junction left unmatched. The germline CDR1 and CDR2 sequences are KGHDR and SFDVKD. The CDR3 sequence: CATSDSGTGNTGELFF. For the CDR3, the DNA is TGTGCCACCAGTGACTCCGGGACAGGGAACACCGGGGAGCTGTTTTTT.

V usage is TRBV11-2 and J usage is TRBJ1-1; 7 bases are shared with TRBD1. This CDR3 spans 13 amino acids. The J segment lost 5 bases and the V segment lost 6 bases, leaving 6 bases of the junction unmatched. Germline lookup yields CDR1 SGHAT and CDR2 FQNNGV. CDR3 protein: CASRATGITEAFF. The CDR3 DNA reads TGTGCCAGCAGGGCGACAGGGATTACTGAAGCTTTCTTT.

The rearrangement links TRBV29-1 to TRBJ1-1; 8 bases are a match to TRBD1. Trimming cost V 6 bases and J 4 bases; bases outside gene matches: 10. Germline V gives CDR1 SQVTM, CDR2 ANQGSEA. The length of the CDR3 is 14 residues. In DNA, the CDR3 is TGCAGCGTGCAGACCGGGACAGGAATCACTGAAGCTTTCTTT. Translated: CSVQTGTGITEAFF.

This chain connects TRBV14 to TRBJ2-4; 7 positions agree with TRBD1. The CDR3 has 13 residues. Germline V lookup: CDR1 SGHDN, CDR2 FVKESK. Trimming removed 8 bases from V and 4 bases from J; junction bases left unmatched: 5. CDR3 amino acids: CASRMTGKNIQYF. The CDR3 DNA sequence: TGTGCCAGCCGAATGACAGGGAAAAACATTCAGTACTTC.

This chain uses TRBV7-9 with TRBJ2-7, with 9 bases fitting TRBD1. With V trimmed by 1 base and J by 0 bases, 1 base remained unmatched. Germline-derived CDR1 and CDR2 are SEHNR and FQNEAQ (reference sequence). The CDR3 extends over 15 amino acids. The CDR3 sequence is CASSLGQGVSYEQYF. As DNA, the CDR3 is TGTGCCAGCAGCTTAGGACAGGGGGTCTCCTACGAGCAGTACTTC.

V usage is TRBV19 and J usage is TRBJ2-1; 7 nucleotides match TRBD1. Looked up from germline, CDR1 is LNHDA and CDR2 is SQIVND (reference sequence). The CDR3 loop spans 15 amino acids. Trimming cost V 9 bases and J 4 bases; bases outside gene matches: 12. CDR3 sequence (DNA): TGTGCCAGCAATAATCGACAGGGAACATACAATGAGCAGTTCTTC. Translation: CASNNRQGTYNEQFF.

The chain uses TRBV7-8 and TRBJ1-3; TRBD1 matches 9 bases. Germline values: CDR1 SGHVS, CDR2 FQNEAQ. This CDR3 is built from 18 residues. V lost 5 bases, J lost 4 bases, and 15 bases stayed unmatched. This CDR3 is CASSLFRDRESSGNTIYF. In nucleotides, the CDR3 is TGTGCCAGCAGCCTCTTCCGGGACAGGGAATCGTCCGGAAACACCATATATTTT.

To note about this clone: Additional DNA sequences in this sample encode the identical CDR3. The chain recombines TRBV2 with TRBJ1-2; 10 nucleotides line up with TRBD1. The CDR3 is 12 residues long. The ends lost 6 bases at V and 8 bases at J; junction bases unmatched: 3. Germline assignment: CDR1 SNHLY and CDR2 FYNNEI. Here the CDR3 reads CASRTGGGGYTF. The CDR3 DNA follows: TGTGCCAGCAGGACAGGGGGCGGGGGCTACACCTTC.

The table lists this clone with a count of one. The CDR3 loop reads CASSLWPGGCWVKFF. Written as DNA, the CDR3 is TGTGCCAGCAGTTTATGGCCAGGGGGCTGTTGGGTGAAGTTCTTC. The chain carries TRBV28 and TRBJ2-1; 8 bases map to TRBD1. The CDR3 consists of 15 residues. J gave up 14 bases and V 0 bases, and 12 bases lay outside the gene matches. Germline CDR1 reads MDHEN; CDR2 reads SYDVKM. Full variable domain (outside the CDR3, taken from reference TRBV28 and TRBJ2-1): DVKVTQSSRYLVKRTGEKVFLECVQDMDHENMFWYRQDPGLGLRLIYFSYDVKMKEKGDIPEGYSVSREKKERFSLILESASTNQTSMYLCASSLWPGGCWVKFFGPGTRLTVL.

The chain employs TRBV4-3 and TRBJ2-7, with D possibly matching TRBD2 (6 bases). Per germline, CDR1 LGHNA and CDR2 YSLEER. The V gene lost 0 bases and the J gene lost 6 bases, with 9 bases spanning the gap. The CDR3 extends over 13 amino acids. CDR3: CASSQEDGGEQYF. The CDR3, as DNA: TGCGCCAGCAGCCAAGAGGACGGGGGCGAGCAGTACTTC.

V is TRBV7-8 and J is TRBJ1-1; 8 nucleotides agree with TRBD1. V shed 5 bases, J shed 2 bases, and the junction held 10 bases outside the gene matches. The CDR3 runs 16 residues. The germline gives CDR1 SGHVS, CDR2 FQNEAQ. The chain's CDR3 is CASSTGRTGQNTEAFF. The CDR3 DNA sequence: TGTGCCAGCAGCACAGGCAGGACAGGGCAAAACACTGAAGCTTTCTTT.